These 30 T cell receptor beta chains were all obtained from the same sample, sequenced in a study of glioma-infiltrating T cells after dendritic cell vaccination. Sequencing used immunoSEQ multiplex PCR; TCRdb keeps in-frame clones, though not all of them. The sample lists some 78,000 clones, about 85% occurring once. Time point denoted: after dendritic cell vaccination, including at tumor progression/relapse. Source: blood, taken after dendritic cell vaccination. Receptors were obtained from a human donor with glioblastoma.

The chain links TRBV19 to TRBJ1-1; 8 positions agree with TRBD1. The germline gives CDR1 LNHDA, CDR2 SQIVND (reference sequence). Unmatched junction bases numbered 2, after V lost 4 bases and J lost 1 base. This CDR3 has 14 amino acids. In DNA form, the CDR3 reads TGTGCCAGTAGTAGGACAGGGAAGAACACTGAAGCTTTCTTT. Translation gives CASSRTGKNTEAFF.

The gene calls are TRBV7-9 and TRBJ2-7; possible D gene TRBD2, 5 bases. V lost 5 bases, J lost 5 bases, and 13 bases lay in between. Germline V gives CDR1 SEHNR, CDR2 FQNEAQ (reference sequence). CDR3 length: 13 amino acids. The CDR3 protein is CASSPGVMHEQYF. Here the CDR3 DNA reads TGTGCCAGCAGCCCCGGGGTGATGCACGAGCAGTACTTC.

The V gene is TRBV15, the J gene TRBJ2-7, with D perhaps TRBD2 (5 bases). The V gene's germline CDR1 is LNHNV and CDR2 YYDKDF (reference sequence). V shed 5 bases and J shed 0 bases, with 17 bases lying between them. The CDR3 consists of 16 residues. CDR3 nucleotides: TGTGCCACCAGCGACTGGGCGGAGGTTAGCTCCTACGAGCAGTACTTC. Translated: CATSDWAEVSSYEQYF.

CDR3 in amino acids: CASSANPGGNTEAFF. The DNA of the CDR3 is TGCGCCAGCAGCGCCAACCCCGGGGGGAACACTGAAGCTTTCTTT. The J gene is TRBJ1-1, the V gene TRBV4-3; perhaps TRBD1 as D (5 bases). The V end was cut by 5 bases, the J end by 1 base, with 14 bases between. Germline V gene sequence: CDR1 LGHNA, CDR2 YSLEER. CDR3 length equals 15 residues.

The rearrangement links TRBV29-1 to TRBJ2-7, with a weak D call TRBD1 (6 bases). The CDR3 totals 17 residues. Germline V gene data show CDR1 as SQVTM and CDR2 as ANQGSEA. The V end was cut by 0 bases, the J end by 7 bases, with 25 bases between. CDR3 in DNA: TGCAGCGTTGAAGATCCGAATGAGGCAGGGGTTTCGTATGAGCAGTACTTC. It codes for CSVEDPNEAGVSYEQYF.

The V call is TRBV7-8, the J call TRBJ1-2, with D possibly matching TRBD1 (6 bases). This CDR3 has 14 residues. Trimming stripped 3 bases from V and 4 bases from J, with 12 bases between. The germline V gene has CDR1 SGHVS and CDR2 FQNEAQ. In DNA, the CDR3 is TGTGCCAGCAGCTTGGTGGCGGGGGCCTATGGCTACACCTTC. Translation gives CASSLVAGAYGYTF.

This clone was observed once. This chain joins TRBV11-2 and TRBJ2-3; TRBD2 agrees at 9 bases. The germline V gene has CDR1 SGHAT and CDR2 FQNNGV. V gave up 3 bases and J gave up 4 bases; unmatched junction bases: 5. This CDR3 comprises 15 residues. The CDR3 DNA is TGTGCCAGCAGCTTGGACGGGACTAGCTCAGATACGCAGTATTTT. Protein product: CASSLDGTSSDTQYF.

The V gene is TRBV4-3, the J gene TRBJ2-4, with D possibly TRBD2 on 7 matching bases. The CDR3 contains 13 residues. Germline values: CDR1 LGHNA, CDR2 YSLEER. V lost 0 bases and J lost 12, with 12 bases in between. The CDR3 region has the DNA TGCGCCAGCAGCCAAGATAGGCGGGGGCGTCAGTACTTC. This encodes CASSQDRRGRQYF.

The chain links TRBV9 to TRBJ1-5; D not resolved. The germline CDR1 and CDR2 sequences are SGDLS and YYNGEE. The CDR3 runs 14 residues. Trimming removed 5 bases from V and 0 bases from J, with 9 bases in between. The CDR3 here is CASSTYYSNQPQHF. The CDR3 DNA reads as TGTGCCAGCAGTACTTATTATAGCAATCAGCCCCAGCATTTT. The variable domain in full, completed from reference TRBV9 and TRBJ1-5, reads DSGVTQTPKHLITATGQRVTLRCSPRSGDLSVYWYQQSLDQGLQFLIQYYNGEERAKGNILERFSAQQFPDLHSELNLSSLELGDSALYFCASSTYYSNQPQHFGDGTRLSIL.

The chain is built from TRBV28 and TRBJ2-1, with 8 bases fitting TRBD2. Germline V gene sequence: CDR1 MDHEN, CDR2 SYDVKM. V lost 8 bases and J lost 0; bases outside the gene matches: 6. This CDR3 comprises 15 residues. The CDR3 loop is CASGRAGASYNEQFF. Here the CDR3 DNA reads TGTGCCAGCGGCCGAGCGGGGGCCTCCTACAATGAGCAGTTCTTC.

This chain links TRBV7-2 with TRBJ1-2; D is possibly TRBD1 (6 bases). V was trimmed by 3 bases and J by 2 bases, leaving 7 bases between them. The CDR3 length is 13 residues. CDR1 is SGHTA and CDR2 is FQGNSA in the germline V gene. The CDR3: CASSFTGNYGYTF. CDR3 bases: TGTGCCAGCAGCTTTACAGGGAACTATGGCTACACCTTC.

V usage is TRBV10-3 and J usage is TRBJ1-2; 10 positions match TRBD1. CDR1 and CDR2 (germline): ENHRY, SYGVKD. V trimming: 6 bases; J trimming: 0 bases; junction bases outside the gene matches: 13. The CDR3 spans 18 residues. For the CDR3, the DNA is TGTGCCATCAGCCGACCGGGACAGGGGACCCCTACTAACTATGGCTACACCTTC. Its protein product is CAISRPGQGTPTNYGYTF.

The CDR3 here is CASSPQFGDSANTGELFF. In DNA form, the CDR3 reads TGCGCCAGCAGCCCCCAATTTGGGGACAGCGCGAACACCGGGGAGCTGTTTTTT. The V and J genes are TRBV4-1 and TRBJ2-2; 7 bases match TRBD1. Germline V gives CDR1 MGHRA, CDR2 YSYEKL. This CDR3 is built from 18 residues. Trimming took 4 bases from V and 0 from J; bases not matched to a gene: 11.

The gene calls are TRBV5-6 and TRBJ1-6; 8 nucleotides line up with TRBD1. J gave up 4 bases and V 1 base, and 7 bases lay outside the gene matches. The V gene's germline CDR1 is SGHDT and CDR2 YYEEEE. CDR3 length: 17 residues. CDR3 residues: CASSLNGRGPYNSPLHF. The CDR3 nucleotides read TGTGCCAGCAGCTTGAATGGCAGGGGGCCTTATAATTCACCCCTCCACTTT.

CDR3 region: CASSSGVRNQPQHF. The CDR3 coding sequence is TGTGCCAGCAGCTCGGGGGTACGAAATCAGCCCCAGCATTTT. This sequence joins TRBV5-6 and TRBJ1-5; TRBD1 is a possible D gene (5 bases). CDR3 length equals 14 residues. Germline assignment: CDR1 SGHDT and CDR2 YYEEEE. V lost 3 bases, J lost 4 bases, and 11 bases lay in between.

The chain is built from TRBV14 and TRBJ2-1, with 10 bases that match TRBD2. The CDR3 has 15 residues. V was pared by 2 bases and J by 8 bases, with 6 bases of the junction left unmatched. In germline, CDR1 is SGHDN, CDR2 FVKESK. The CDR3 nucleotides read TGTGCCAGCAGCCAACAGGCCCTAGCGGGAGATGAGCAGTTCTTC. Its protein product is CASSQQALAGDEQFF.

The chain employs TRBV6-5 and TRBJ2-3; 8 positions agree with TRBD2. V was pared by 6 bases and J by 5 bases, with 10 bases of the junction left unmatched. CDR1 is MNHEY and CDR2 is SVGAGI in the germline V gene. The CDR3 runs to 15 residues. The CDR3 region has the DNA TGTGCCAGCAGAAGTAGCGGGAATGAGGGAGATACGCAGTATTTT. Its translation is CASRSSGNEGDTQYF.

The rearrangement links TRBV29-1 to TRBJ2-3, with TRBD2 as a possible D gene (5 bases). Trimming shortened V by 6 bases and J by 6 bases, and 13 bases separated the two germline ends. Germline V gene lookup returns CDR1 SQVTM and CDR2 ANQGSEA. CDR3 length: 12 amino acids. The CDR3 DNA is TGCAGCGTAAGCATGGACTCGGATACGCAGTATTTT. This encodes CSVSMDSDTQYF.

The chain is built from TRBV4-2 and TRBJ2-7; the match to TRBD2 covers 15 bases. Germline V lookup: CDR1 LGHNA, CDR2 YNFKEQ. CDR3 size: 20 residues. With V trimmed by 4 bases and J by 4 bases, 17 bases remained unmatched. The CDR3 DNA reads TGTGCCAGCAGCCGTCCGGGACTAGCGGGAGGACCTACAATCATATACGAGCAGTACTTC. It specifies CASSRPGLAGGPTIIYEQYF.

The CDR3, as DNA: TGTGCCAGCAGTACGCTCGGGACACGGGAAAAACTGTTTTTT. This translates into CASSTLGTREKLFF. This chain joins TRBV6-5 and TRBJ1-4, with D perhaps TRBD1 (6 bases). V shed 5 bases and J shed 8 bases, with 15 bases lying between them. Germline V gives CDR1 MNHEY, CDR2 SVGAGI. The CDR3 runs to 14 residues.

CDR3 residues: CASSRQGVNTEAFF. The CDR3 nucleotides are TGTGCCAGCAGCCGACAGGGGGTGAACACTGAAGCTTTCTTT. The chain has TRBV2 and TRBJ1-1; 9 bases fit TRBD1. The CDR3 spans 14 residues. Germline CDR1 reads SNHLY; CDR2 reads FYNNEI. The V and J ends lost 6 bases and 0 bases, in that order; junction bases with no gene match: 2.

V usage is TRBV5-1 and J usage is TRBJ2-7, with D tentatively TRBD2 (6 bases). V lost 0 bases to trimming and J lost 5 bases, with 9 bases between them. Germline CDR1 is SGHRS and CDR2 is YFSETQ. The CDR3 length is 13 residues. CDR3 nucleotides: TGCGCCAGCAGCTTGGTGGGGGGAAACGAGCAGTACTTC. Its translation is CASSLVGGNEQYF.

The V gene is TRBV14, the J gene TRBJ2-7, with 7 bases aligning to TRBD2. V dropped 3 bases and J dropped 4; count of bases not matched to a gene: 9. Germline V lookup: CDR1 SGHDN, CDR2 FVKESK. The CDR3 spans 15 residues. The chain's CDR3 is CASSQEASGRYEQYF. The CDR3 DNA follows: TGTGCCAGCAGCCAGGAGGCTAGCGGAAGGTACGAGCAGTACTTC.

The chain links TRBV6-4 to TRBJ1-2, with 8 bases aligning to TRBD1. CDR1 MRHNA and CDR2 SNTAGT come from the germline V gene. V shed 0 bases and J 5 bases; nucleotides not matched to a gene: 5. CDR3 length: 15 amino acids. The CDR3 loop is CASSDSGQGGYGYTF. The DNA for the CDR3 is TGTGCCAGCAGTGACTCTGGACAGGGCGGATATGGCTACACCTTC.

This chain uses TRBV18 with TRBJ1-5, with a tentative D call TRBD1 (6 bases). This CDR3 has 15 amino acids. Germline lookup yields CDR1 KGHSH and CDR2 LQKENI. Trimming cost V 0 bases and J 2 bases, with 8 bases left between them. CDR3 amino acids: CASSPPGGGNQPQHF. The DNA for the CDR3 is TGTGCCAGCTCACCACCAGGGGGGGGCAATCAGCCCCAGCATTTT.

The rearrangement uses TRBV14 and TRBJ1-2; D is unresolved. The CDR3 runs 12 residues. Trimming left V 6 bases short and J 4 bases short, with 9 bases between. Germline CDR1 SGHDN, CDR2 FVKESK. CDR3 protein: CASSRDTYGYTF. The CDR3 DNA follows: TGTGCCAGCAGTCGCGACACCTATGGCTACACCTTC.

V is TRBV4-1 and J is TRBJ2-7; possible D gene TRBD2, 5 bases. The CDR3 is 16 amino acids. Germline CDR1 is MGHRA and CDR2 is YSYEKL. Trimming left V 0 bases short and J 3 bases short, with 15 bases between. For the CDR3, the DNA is TGCGCCAGCAGCCAAGAAGCCTGGCGGGCCCACTACGAGCAGTACTTC. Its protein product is CASSQEAWRAHYEQYF.

The CDR3 DNA follows: TGTGCCAGCAGAACAGGGAGCTCTGGGGCCAACGTCCTGACTTTC. It yields the protein CASRTGSSGANVLTF. V is TRBV6-1 and J is TRBJ2-6; D is perhaps TRBD1 (6 bases). Trimming pared 6 bases from V and 0 bases from J, leaving 9 bases between. This CDR3 is 15 amino acids long. Germline CDR1 MNHNS, CDR2 SASEGT.

Here the CDR3 reads CASSSPDRGRAGELFF. The CDR3, as DNA: TGTGCCAGCAGCTCACCTGACAGGGGGCGCGCCGGGGAGCTGTTTTTT. The chain uses TRBV7-2 and TRBJ2-2, with 10 bases fitting TRBD1. Germline CDR1 reads SGHTA; CDR2 reads FQGNSA. J gave up 6 bases and V 4 bases, and 8 bases lay outside the gene matches. This CDR3 has 16 amino acids.

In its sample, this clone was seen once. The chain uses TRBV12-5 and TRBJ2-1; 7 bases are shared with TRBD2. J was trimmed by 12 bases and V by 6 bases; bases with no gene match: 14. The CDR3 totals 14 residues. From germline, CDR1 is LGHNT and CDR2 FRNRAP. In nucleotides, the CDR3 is TGTGCTAGTGGCTACTCGAGCGGGGCCGGGGGGCAGTTCTTC. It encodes CASGYSSGAGGQFF.